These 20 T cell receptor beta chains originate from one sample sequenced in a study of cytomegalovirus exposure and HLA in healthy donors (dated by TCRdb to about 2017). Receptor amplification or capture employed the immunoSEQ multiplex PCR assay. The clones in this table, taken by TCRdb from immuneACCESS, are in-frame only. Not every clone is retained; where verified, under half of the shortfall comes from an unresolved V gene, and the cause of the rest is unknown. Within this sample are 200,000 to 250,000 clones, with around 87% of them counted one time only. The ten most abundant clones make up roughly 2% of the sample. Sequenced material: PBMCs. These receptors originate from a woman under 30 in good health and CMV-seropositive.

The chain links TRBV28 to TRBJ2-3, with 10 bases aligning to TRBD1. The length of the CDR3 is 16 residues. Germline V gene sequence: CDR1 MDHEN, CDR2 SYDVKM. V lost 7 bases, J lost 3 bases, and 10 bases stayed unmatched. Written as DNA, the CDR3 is TGTGCCAGCACCAAGCTGACAGGGGGCGCAACAGATACGCAGTATTTT. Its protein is CASTKLTGGATDTQYF. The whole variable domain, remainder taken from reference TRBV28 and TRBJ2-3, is DVKVTQSSRYLVKRTGEKVFLECVQDMDHENMFWYRQDPGLGLRLIYFSYDVKMKEKGDIPEGYSVSREKKERFSLILESASTNQTSMYLCASTKLTGGATDTQYFGPGTRLTVL.

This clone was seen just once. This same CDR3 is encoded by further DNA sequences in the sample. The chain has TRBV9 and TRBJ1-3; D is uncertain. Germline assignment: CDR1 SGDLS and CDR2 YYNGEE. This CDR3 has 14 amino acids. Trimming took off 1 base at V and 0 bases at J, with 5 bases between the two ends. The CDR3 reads CASSVQDSGNTIYF. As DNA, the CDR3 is TGTGCCAGCAGCGTACAGGACTCTGGAAACACCATATATTTT.

CDR3 DNA: TGTGCCAGCAGAATCACGACAGGGACCTACGAGCAGTACTTC. It codes for CASRITTGTYEQYF. The chain uses TRBV7-9 and TRBJ2-7; 7 bases line up with TRBD1. Trimming cost V 6 bases and J 2 bases; bases outside gene matches: 7. The CDR3 is made up of 14 amino acids. Germline CDR1 reads SEHNR; CDR2 reads FQNEAQ (reference sequence).

This CDR3 is CASSIAPSSAFSSYEQYF. The CDR3, as DNA: TGTGCCAGTAGTATTGCCCCTAGTAGCGCGTTTAGCTCCTACGAGCAGTACTTC. The chain has TRBV19 and TRBJ2-7, with a possible D match to TRBD2 (5 bases). V shed 3 bases and J shed 0 bases, with 21 bases lying between them. Germline V gene lookup returns CDR1 LNHDA and CDR2 SQIVND (reference sequence). CDR3 length: 18 amino acids.

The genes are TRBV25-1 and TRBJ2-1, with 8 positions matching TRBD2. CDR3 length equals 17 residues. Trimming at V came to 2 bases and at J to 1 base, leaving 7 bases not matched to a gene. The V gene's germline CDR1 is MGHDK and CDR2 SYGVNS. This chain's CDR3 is CASSEPGTRGSYNEQFF. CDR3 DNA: TGTGCCAGCAGTGAACCCGGGACTAGGGGGTCCTACAATGAGCAGTTCTTC.

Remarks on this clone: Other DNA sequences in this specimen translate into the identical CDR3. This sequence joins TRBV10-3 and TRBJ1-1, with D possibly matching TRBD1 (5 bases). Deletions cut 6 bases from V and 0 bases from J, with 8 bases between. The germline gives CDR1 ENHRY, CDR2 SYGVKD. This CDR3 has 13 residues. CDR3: CAISTGLNTEAFF. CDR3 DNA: TGTGCCATCAGCACAGGTTTGAACACTGAAGCTTTCTTT.

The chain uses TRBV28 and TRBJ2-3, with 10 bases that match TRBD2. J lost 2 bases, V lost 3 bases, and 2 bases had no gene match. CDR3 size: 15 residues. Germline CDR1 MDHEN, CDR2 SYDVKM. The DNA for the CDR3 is TGTGCCAGCAGTTTGGGGACTAGCGCCACAGATACGCAGTATTTT. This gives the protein CASSLGTSATDTQYF.

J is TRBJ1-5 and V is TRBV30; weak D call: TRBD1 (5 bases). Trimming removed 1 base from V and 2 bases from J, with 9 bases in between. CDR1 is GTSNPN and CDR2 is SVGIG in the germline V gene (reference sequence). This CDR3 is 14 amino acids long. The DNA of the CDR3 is TGTGCCTGGAGTGGGGGGGTCGGCAATCAGCCCCAGCATTTT. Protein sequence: CAWSGGVGNQPQHF.

CDR3 coding DNA: TGTGCCACAGGACTAGGGGATGAGCAGTTCTTC. Translating gives CATGLGDEQFF. The chain carries TRBV2 and TRBJ2-1; 7 nucleotides agree with TRBD2. The V gene end was trimmed by 10 bases and the J gene end by 8 bases; junction bases not matched to a gene: 5. CDR3 length equals 11 residues. Germline lookup yields CDR1 SNHLY and CDR2 FYNNEI. Based on the CDR3 plus reference TRBV2 and TRBJ2-1, the full variable domain is EPEVTQTPSHQVTQMGQEVILRCVPISNHLYFYWYRQILGQKVEFLVSFYNNEISEKSEIFDDQFSVERPDGSNFTLKIRSTKLEDSAMYFCATGLGDEQFFGPGTRLTVL.

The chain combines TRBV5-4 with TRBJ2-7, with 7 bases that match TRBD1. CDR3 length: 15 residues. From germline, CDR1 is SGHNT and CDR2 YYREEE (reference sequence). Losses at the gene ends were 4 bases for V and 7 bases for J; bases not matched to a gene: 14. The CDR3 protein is CASSETTGAQDEQYF. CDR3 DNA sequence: TGTGCCAGCAGCGAAACCACAGGGGCGCAGGATGAGCAGTACTTC.

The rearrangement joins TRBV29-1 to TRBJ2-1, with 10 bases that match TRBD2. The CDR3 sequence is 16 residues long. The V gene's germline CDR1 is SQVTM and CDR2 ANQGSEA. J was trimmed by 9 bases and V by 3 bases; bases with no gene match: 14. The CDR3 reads CSVESPPSGRNGEQFF. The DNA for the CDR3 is TGCAGCGTTGAGTCCCCTCCTAGCGGGAGAAATGGTGAGCAGTTCTTC.

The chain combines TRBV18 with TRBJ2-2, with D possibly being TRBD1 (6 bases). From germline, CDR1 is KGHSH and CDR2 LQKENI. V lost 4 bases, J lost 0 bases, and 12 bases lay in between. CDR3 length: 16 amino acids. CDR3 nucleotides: TGTGCCAGCTCACAGGGGAAGGGGGCGAACACCGGGGAGCTGTTTTTT. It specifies CASSQGKGANTGELFF. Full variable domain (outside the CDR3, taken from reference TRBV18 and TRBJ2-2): NAGVMQNPRHLVRRRGQEARLRCSPMKGHSHVYWYRQLPEEGLKFMVYLQKENIIDESGMPKERFSAEFPKEGPSILRIQQVVRGDSAAYFCASSQGKGANTGELFFGEGSRLTVL.

The DNA for the CDR3 is TGTGCCAGTAGTCTGCCGGGAACTGAAGCTTTCTTT. Protein product: CASSLPGTEAFF. The genes are TRBV19 and TRBJ1-1; D gene unclear. V was pared by 5 bases and J by 5 bases, with 9 bases between. The V gene's germline CDR1 is LNHDA and CDR2 SQIVND (reference sequence). The CDR3 loop spans 12 amino acids.

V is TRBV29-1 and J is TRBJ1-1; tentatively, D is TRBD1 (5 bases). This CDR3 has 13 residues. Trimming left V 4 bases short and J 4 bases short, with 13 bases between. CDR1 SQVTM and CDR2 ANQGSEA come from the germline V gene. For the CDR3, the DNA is TGCAGCGTTGGCGGGGGGACTGGCACTGAAGCTTTCTTT. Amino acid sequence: CSVGGGTGTEAFF.

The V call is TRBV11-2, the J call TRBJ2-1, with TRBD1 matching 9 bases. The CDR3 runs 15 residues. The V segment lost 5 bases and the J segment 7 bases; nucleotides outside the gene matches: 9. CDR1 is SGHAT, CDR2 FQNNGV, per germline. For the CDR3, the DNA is TGTGCCAGCAGCAAGACAGGGGGGCATGGGAATGAGCAGTTCTTC. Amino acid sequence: CASSKTGGHGNEQFF.

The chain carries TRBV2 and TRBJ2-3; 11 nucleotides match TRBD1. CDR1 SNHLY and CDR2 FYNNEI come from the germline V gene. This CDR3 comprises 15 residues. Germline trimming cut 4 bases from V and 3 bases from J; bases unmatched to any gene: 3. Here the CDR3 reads CASSVGTGGTDTQYF. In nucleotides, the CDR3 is TGTGCCAGCAGTGTAGGGACAGGGGGAACAGATACGCAGTATTTT.

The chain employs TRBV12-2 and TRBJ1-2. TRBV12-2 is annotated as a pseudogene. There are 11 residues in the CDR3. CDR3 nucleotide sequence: TGTGCAAGTCCCCAGGGAGGGGGCTACACCTTC. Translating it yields CASPQGGGYTF.

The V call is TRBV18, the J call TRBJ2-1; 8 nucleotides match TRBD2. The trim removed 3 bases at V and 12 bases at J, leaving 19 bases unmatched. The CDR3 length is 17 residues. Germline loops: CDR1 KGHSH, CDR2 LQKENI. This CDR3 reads CASSPTSYAGGREAQFF. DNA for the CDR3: TGTGCCAGCTCACCTACTAGTTATGCGGGAGGAAGAGAAGCGCAGTTCTTC.

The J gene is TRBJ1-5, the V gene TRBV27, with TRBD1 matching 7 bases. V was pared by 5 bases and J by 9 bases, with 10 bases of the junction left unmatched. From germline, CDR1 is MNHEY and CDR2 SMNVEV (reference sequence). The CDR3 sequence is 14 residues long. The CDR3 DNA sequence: TGTGCCAGCAGTCCGACAGGGACCGTGAGGCCCCAGCATTTT. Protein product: CASSPTGTVRPQHF.

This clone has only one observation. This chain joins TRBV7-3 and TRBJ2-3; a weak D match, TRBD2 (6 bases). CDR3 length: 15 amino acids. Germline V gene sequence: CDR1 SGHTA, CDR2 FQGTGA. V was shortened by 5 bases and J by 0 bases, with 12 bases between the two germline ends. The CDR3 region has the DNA TGTGCCAGCAGCACTATTGGGACTAGCACAGATACGCAGTATTTT. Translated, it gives CASSTIGTSTDTQYF. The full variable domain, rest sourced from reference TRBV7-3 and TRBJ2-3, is GAGVSQTPSNKVTEKGKYVELRCDPISGHTALYWYRQSLGQGPEFLIYFQGTGAADDSGLPNDRFFAVRPEGSVSTLKIQRTERGDSAVYLCASSTIGTSTDTQYFGPGTRLTVL.